Sequencing of this T cell receptor (beta chain) was carried out in a study of shared clonotypes between healthy human individuals. TCRdb keeps only in-frame clones here, not all; method: immunoSEQ multiplex PCR. Of about 100,000 clones listed, roughly 50% are singletons. J lost 6 bases, V lost 3 bases, and 7 bases had no gene match. The CDR3 totals 15 residues. Germline CDR1 LGHNA, CDR2 YSLEER. The specimen was PBMCs. The clonotype comes from a woman between 35 and 50 years old in good health. Some clones in this sample may be carry-over from other donors' samples. V and J are TRBV4-3 and TRBJ2-7; 11 positions match TRBD2. This CDR3 reads CASSQQLAGVGEQYF. The CDR3 nucleotides are TGCGCCAGCAGCCAGCAACTAGCGGGAGTCGGCGAGCAGTACTTC.